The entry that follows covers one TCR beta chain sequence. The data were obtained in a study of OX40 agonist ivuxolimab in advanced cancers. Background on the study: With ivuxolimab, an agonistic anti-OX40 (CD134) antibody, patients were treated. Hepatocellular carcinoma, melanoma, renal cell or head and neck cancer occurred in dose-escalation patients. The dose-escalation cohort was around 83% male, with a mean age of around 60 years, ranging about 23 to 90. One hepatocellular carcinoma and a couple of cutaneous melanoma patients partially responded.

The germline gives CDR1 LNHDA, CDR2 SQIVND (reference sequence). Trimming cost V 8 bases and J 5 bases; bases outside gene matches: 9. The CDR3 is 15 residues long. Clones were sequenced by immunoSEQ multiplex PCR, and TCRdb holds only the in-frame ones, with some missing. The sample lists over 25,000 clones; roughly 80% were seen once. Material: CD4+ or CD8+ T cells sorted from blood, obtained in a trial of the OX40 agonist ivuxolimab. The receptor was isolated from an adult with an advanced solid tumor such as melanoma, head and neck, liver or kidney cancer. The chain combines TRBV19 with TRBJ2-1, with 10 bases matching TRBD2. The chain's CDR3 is CASAPSGRTHNEQFF. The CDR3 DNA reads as TGTGCCAGTGCCCCTAGCGGGAGAACTCACAATGAGCAGTTCTTC. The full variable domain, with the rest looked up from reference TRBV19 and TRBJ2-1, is DGGITQSPKYLFRKEGQNVTLSCEQNLNHDAMYWYRQDPGQGLRLIYYSQIVNDFQKGDIAEGYSVSREKKESFPLTVTSAQKNPTAFYLCASAPSGRTHNEQFFGPGTRLTVL.